One and the same sample provided the 11 T cell receptor beta chains below, sequenced in a study of regulatory T cells in long-lasting Graves disease. Through Arm-PCR of CDR3 regions and iRepertoire HTBI primers, TCR beta libraries were built. TCRdb reanalysed the multiplex PCR reads using MiXCR and keeps one entry per CDR3 protein. The data hold roughly 700,000 distinct CDR3 sequences, with around 32% observed a single time. Time point given: persistent/refractory GD, antithyroid drugs over 5 years with positive TRAb. RNA extracted from PBMCs served as the sequencing template. The sequences come from peripheral blood mononuclear cells (PBMCs), collected when the disease was refractory, from a patient treated with antithyroid drugs. These receptors originate from a female donor with Graves disease.

The rearrangement links TRBV29-1 to TRBJ1-1; D is unclear. CDR3 size: 12 residues. CDR1 SQVTM and CDR2 ANQGSEA come from the germline V gene. The ends were cut back, 6 bases at V and 6 bases at J, with 14 bases in the middle. The CDR3 loop is CSVNEGRAEAFF. In DNA, the CDR3 is TGCAGCGTCAATGAGGGCAGAGCTGAAGCTTTCTTT.

The J gene is TRBJ1-1, the V gene TRBV6-1; 7 bases agree with TRBD1. This CDR3 contains 13 residues. The V gene end was trimmed by 7 bases and the J gene end by 10 bases; junction bases not matched to a gene: 12. Germline V gene sequence: CDR1 MNHNS, CDR2 SASEGT. Here the CDR3 reads CASTQDRAHGAFF. The CDR3 DNA sequence: TGTGCCAGCACTCAAGACAGGGCTCACGGAGCTTTCTTT.

This clonotype was counted only a few times. V gene TRBV19 combines with J gene TRBJ1-1; the D gene is possibly TRBD1 (5 bases). Trimming cost V 6 bases and J 14 bases, with 28 bases left between them. CDR1 is LNHDA, CDR2 SQIVND, per germline (reference sequence). The length of the CDR3 is 15 residues. The DNA of the CDR3 is TGTGCCAGTAGCCTCCCTCACCCCAGAGGGGTGAAATCGTTCTTT. Protein product: CASSLPHPRGVKSFF.

A note on this clonotype: This CDR3 is missing its conserved last phenylalanine or tryptophan, likely due to a read error. The chain is built from TRBV2 and TRBJ1-5; TRBD1 is a possible D gene (5 bases). V shed 5 bases and J shed 2 bases, with 10 bases lying between them. This CDR3 is 14 amino acids long. Per germline, CDR1 SNHLY and CDR2 FYNNEI. CDR3 amino acids: CASSRGVGNQPQHV. The CDR3 DNA is TGTGCCAGCAGTCGAGGGGTAGGCAATCAGCCCCAGCATGTT.

The chain links TRBV30 to TRBJ1-2, with D perhaps TRBD1 (5 bases). Germline CDR1 GTSNPN, CDR2 SVGIG (reference sequence). Trimming pared 1 base from V and 7 bases from J, leaving 13 bases between. The CDR3 extends over 13 amino acids. The CDR3 loop reads CAWSGHGGGGYTF. The DNA for the CDR3 is TGTGCCTGGAGTGGACACGGGGGGGGTGGCTACACCTTC.

This clonotype was counted between two and nine times. This chain uses TRBV20-1 with TRBJ2-7; maybe TRBD2 (5 bases). The CDR3 spans 13 residues. Germline CDR1 is DFQATT and CDR2 is SNEGSKA (reference sequence). V was shortened by 6 bases and J by 2 bases, with 14 bases between the two germline ends. Written as DNA, the CDR3 is TGCAGTGCGATCCGGACTGGGGCCTACGAGCAGTACTTC. Its protein is CSAIRTGAYEQYF.

The table lists this clonotype with a few counts. The V and J genes are TRBV20-1 and TRBJ1-5; TRBD1 matches at 9 bases. V was clipped by 3 bases and J by 4 bases; unmatched bases: 7. CDR1 is DFQATT and CDR2 is SNEGSKA in the germline V gene (reference sequence). The CDR3 totals 15 residues. CDR3 region: CSASSDRGGNQPQHF. CDR3 nucleotides: TGCAGTGCTAGCTCGGACAGGGGAGGAAATCAGCCCCAGCATTTT.

Ten or more counts support this clonotype. V is TRBV6-5 and J is TRBJ1-2, with 7 nucleotides matching TRBD1. V gave up 4 bases and J gave up 9 bases; unmatched junction bases: 8. The CDR3 loop spans 13 amino acids. Germline CDR1 MNHEY, CDR2 SVGAGI. CDR3 in amino acids: CASSSDRPGRYTF. The CDR3 nucleotides are TGTGCCAGCAGTTCGGACAGGCCAGGACGCTACACCTTC.

V usage is TRBV9 and J usage is TRBJ2-7; 7 bases are a match to TRBD2. The CDR3 spans 15 residues. Trimming removed 1 base from V and 2 bases from J; junction bases left unmatched: 6. The germline CDR1 and CDR2 sequences are SGDLS and YYNGEE. CDR3 protein: CASSVSASGPYEQYF. The CDR3 DNA reads as TGTGCCAGCAGCGTAAGCGCTAGCGGCCCCTACGAGCAGTACTTC.

The table lists this clonotype with many counts. The chain combines TRBV6-1 with TRBJ1-2; TRBD1 agrees at 7 bases. Per germline, CDR1 MNHNS and CDR2 SASEGT. CDR3 length: 15 residues. The junction had 10 bases not matched to a gene; V was cut back by 2 bases and J by 7 bases. The CDR3 loop reads CASSEIRTGVFGYTF. The DNA for the CDR3 is TGTGCCAGCAGTGAAATTAGAACAGGGGTATTTGGCTACACCTTC.

In its sample, this clonotype was seen many times. The chain combines TRBV10-3 with TRBJ1-1; 7 bases fit TRBD1. Germline V gives CDR1 ENHRY, CDR2 SYGVKD. The junction had 6 bases not matched to a gene; V was cut back by 8 bases and J by 6 bases. CDR3 length: 12 residues. Here the CDR3 DNA reads TGTGCCATCGGGAGGGGGCAGGCTGAAGCTTTCTTT. Translated, it gives CAIGRGQAEAFF.